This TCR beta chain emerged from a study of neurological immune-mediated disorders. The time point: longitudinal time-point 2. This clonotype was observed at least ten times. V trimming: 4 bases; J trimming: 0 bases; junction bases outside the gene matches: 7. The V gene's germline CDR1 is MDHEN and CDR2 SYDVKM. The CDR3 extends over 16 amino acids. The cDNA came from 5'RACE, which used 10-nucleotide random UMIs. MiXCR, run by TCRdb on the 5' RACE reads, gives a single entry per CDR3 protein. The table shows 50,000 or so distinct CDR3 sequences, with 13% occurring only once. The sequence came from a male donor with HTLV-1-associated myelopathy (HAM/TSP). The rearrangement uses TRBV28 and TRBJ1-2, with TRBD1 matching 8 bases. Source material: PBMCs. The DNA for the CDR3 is TGTGCCAGCAGTTCTGGCAACAGGGGGTCTAACTATGGCTACACCTTC. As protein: CASSSGNRGSNYGYTF.